These T cell receptor beta chains were read from a single sample in a study of identical twins. MiXCR, run by TCRdb on the 5' RACE reads, gives a single entry per CDR3 protein. This table holds some 440,000 distinct CDR3 sequences, 24% found once. The sample also formed part of further work on T cells expressing NK-cell markers.

Sample: CD4+ T cells sorted from blood. The receptor source for this set is a woman between 18 and 30 years old in good health. Both conserved end residues are part of each CDR3. D genes are given only for firm matches. Clone size is shown for a subset of rows, as once, few, many or a class of expanded clone.

- | TRBJ1-2 | TRBV2 | few | TGTGCCAGCAGTGAAGCGCGGGATGGTAACTATGGCTACACCTTC | CASSEARDGNYGYTF
- | TRBJ2-5 | TRBV29-1 | - | TGCAGCGTTGAATCTTATAAGCAACAAGAGACCCAGTACTTC | CSVESYKQQETQYF
TRBD2 | TRBJ2-7 | TRBV5-1 | - | TGCGCCAGCAGAACGCGGGAGTCCTACGAGCAGTACTTC | CASRTRESYEQYF
- | TRBJ2-1 | TRBV10-1 | many | TGCGCCAGCAGTGAATACGGGTACCATGAGCAGTTCTTC | CASSEYGYHEQFF
- | TRBJ2-7 | TRBV12-3/TRBV12-4 | - | TGTGCCAGCAGTTTTAGGCGCATGTACGAGCAGTACTTC | CASSFRRMYEQYF
TRBD2 | TRBJ2-1 | TRBV20-1 | - | TGCAGTGCTAGCTCCTTACTAGCGGGAGTTTACAATGAGCAGTTCTTC | CSASSLLAGVYNEQFF
TRBD1 | TRBJ2-1 | TRBV2 | - | TGTGCCAGCGGGGACAGGGGCTACAATGAGCAGTTCTTC | CASGDRGYNEQFF
- | TRBJ2-1 | TRBV7-2 | few | TGTGCCAGCAGTTTCTCAACCGACGGCTCCGGAAAGTTCTTC | CASSFSTDGSGKFF
TRBD2 | TRBJ2-3 | TRBV20-1 | few | TGCAGTGCTCCCCGACTAGCGGGGGACTTCACAGATACGCAGTATTTT | CSAPRLAGDFTDTQYF
TRBD2 | TRBJ2-4 | TRBV20-1 | few | TGCAGTGCTAGAGATCTACTAGCGGGAAGCCAAAACATTCAGTACTTC | CSARDLLAGSQNIQYF
- | TRBJ2-2 | TRBV28 | - | TGTGCCAGCCTACAGACGAACACCGGGGAGCTGTTTTTT | CASLQTNTGELFF
TRBD2 | TRBJ2-5 | TRBV20-1 | few | TGCAGTGCTAGAGCAAAGCCCGGGACTACTGGAGAGACCCAGTACTTC | CSARAKPGTTGETQYF
TRBD1 | TRBJ2-7 | TRBV20-1 | few | TGCAGTGCTAGTCGACAGGGATCGGGCGAGCAGTACTTC | CSASRQGSGEQYF
- | TRBJ2-5 | TRBV10-1 | few | TGCGCCAGCAGTCCCGGGAACGGAGAGACCCAGTACTTC | CASSPGNGETQYF
TRBD2 | TRBJ2-1 | TRBV24-1 | few | TGTGCCACCAGTGATGCACACAGCGGGAGCTCCTACAATGAGCAGTTCTTC | CATSDAHSGSSYNEQFF
TRBD1 | TRBJ2-1 | TRBV5-1 | - | TGCGCCAGCAGCTCGCAGGGGGATCGAGTAAATGAGCAGTTCTTC | CASSSQGDRVNEQFF
TRBD2 | TRBJ2-1 | TRBV11-1 | few | TGTGCCAGCAGCTTCGGTAGCGGGAGTACGGCCACCTACAATGAGCAGTTCTTC | CASSFGSGSTATYNEQFF
- | TRBJ2-2 | TRBV7-3 | few | TGTGCCAGCAGCTTAGGAACAGCGACTTACACCGGGGAGCTGTTTTTT | CASSLGTATYTGELFF
TRBD2 | TRBJ2-1 | TRBV6-4 | few | TGTGCCAGCAGTGACTCCCGACTAGCGGGAGGGAGCGAGCAGTTCTTC | CASSDSRLAGGSEQFF
- | TRBJ2-1 | TRBV7-2 | few | TGTGCCAGCAGCTTTACGCCGAGCTCCTACAATGAGCAGTTCTTC | CASSFTPSSYNEQFF
- | TRBJ2-1 | TRBV7-7 | - | TGTGCCAGCAGCTTAGCCGGGGGAGACAATGAGCAGTTCTTC | CASSLAGGDNEQFF
TRBD1 | TRBJ2-2 | TRBV6-1 | few | TGTGCCAGCCAAACCCACAGGGGCGCCGGGGAGCTGTTTTTT | CASQTHRGAGELFF
- | TRBJ2-4 | TRBV29-1 | few | TGCAGCGTTGAAGATCGCGGGAACATTCAGTACTTC | CSVEDRGNIQYF
TRBD2 | TRBJ2-5 | TRBV6-1 | few | TGTGCCAGCAGGAAGGCAGCGGGAGGGGAGACCCAGTACTTC | CASRKAAGGETQYF
TRBD1 | TRBJ2-3 | TRBV29-1 | few | TGCAGCGTCCAAACGGACAGGGGGGTTCGACGGCAGTATTTT | CSVQTDRGVRRQYF
TRBD2 | TRBJ2-1 | TRBV7-9 | - | TGTGCCAGCAGCTTAAGAGCGGGAGGGGGCAATGAGCAGTTCTTC | CASSLRAGGGNEQFF
- | TRBJ2-6 | TRBV6-1 | - | TGTGCCAGCACGGGGCGGTTCTCTGGGGCCAACGTCCTGACTTTC | CASTGRFSGANVLTF
- | TRBJ2-3 | TRBV11-2 | - | TGTGCCAGCAGGCGCCCCGGGACTTCCATTACAGATACGCAGTATTTT | CASRRPGTSITDTQYF
- | TRBJ2-5 | TRBV12-3/TRBV12-4 | - | TGTGCCAGCACCCCTCGAGCAGTCGAGACCCAGTACTTC | CASTPRAVETQYF
- | TRBJ2-5 | TRBV7-9 | - | TGTGCCAGCAGCCCTCCCGGGACGGAAATTTGGTCCCAGTACTTC | CASSPPGTEIWSQYF
- | TRBJ1-1 | TRBV7-3 | many | TGTGCCAGCAGCACGACACGGAACACTGAAGCTTTCTTT | CASSTTRNTEAFF
- | TRBJ2-2 | TRBV29-1 | few | TGCAGCGTATTCTTGTTCGCGAACACCGGGGAGCTGTTTTTT | CSVFLFANTGELFF
TRBD1 | TRBJ1-2 | TRBV6-2/TRBV6-3 | - | TGTGCCAGCAGTACAGGGGGCCCTACTAACTATGGCTACACCTTC | CASSTGGPTNYGYTF
- | TRBJ2-2 | TRBV3-1 | - | TGTGCCAGCAGCCAAGGAGGAGGGGTGAACACCGGGGAGCTGTTTTTT | CASSQGGGVNTGELFF
TRBD1 | TRBJ2-7 | TRBV18 | - | TGTGCCAGCTCACCCGGACAGGGTTTGACCGACGAGCAGTACTTC | CASSPGQGLTDEQYF
TRBD2 | TRBJ2-2 | TRBV5-6 | - | TGTGCCAGCAGTTACACCGGGACTAGGGACACCGGGGAGCTGTTTTTT | CASSYTGTRDTGELFF
- | TRBJ2-7 | TRBV7-2 | - | TGTGCCAGCAGCTTAGAGGGCTCCTGGGGCTACGAGCAGTACTTC | CASSLEGSWGYEQYF
- | TRBJ1-2 | TRBV5-1 | - | TGCGCCAGCAGCCCTTTGGTGGGGGGCGAGGATGGCTACACCTTC | CASSPLVGGEDGYTF
TRBD2 | TRBJ2-1 | TRBV20-1 | few | TGCAGTGCTCCTTCTAGCGGAAATGAGCAGTTCTTC | CSAPSSGNEQFF
TRBD2 | TRBJ2-3 | TRBV6-1 | few | TGTGCCAGCAAGAGGACTAGCGGGCCTCGTAGCACAGATACGCAGTATTTT | CASKRTSGPRSTDTQYF
TRBD2 | TRBJ2-4 | TRBV20-1 | few | TGCAGTGCTAGGGGTAGCGGGATACTAGCCAAAAACATTCAGTACTTC | CSARGSGILAKNIQYF
- | TRBJ2-7 | TRBV12-3/TRBV12-4 | few | TGTGCCAGCAGCTTGAAATCCTCCTACGAGCAGTACTTC | CASSLKSSYEQYF
- | TRBJ2-3 | TRBV2 | - | TGTGCCAGCAGTGTCATAGGCGATCAAGATACGCAGTATTTT | CASSVIGDQDTQYF
TRBD2 | TRBJ2-7 | TRBV20-1 | - | TGCAGTGCTAAAACTAGCGCGAACTCCTACGAGCAGTACTTC | CSAKTSANSYEQYF
- | TRBJ2-5 | TRBV5-1 | few | TGCGCCAGCAGCCTGTCCGGGACTCTACAAGAGACCCAGTACTTC | CASSLSGTLQETQYF
- | TRBJ2-3 | TRBV5-1 | - | TGCGCCAGCAACCCTGGGGTTACAGATACGCAGTATTTT | CASNPGVTDTQYF
- | TRBJ2-3 | TRBV20-1 | - | TGCAGTGCTAGAGATGAACGCACAGATACGCAGTATTTT | CSARDERTDTQYF
- | TRBJ2-7 | TRBV10-1 | - | TGCGCCAGCAGTGATGTGGGTCGCGAGCAGTACTTC | CASSDVGREQYF
TRBD1 | TRBJ2-3 | TRBV3-1 | - | TGTGCCAGCAGCCTTTTTACAGGGGGCGCAGATACGCAGTATTTT | CASSLFTGGADTQYF
- | TRBJ2-3 | TRBV10-3 | few | TGTGCCACCGGAAAAACAGGGAGCACAGATACGCAGTATTTT | CATGKTGSTDTQYF
- | TRBJ1-2 | TRBV18 | few | TGTGCCAGCTCATTAACCACGACAGAGAACTATGGCTACACCTTC | CASSLTTTENYGYTF
TRBD2 | TRBJ2-2 | TRBV12-3/TRBV12-4 | few | TGTGCCAGCAGCCGCGGACTAGCGGCCACCGGGGAGCTGTTTTTT | CASSRGLAATGELFF